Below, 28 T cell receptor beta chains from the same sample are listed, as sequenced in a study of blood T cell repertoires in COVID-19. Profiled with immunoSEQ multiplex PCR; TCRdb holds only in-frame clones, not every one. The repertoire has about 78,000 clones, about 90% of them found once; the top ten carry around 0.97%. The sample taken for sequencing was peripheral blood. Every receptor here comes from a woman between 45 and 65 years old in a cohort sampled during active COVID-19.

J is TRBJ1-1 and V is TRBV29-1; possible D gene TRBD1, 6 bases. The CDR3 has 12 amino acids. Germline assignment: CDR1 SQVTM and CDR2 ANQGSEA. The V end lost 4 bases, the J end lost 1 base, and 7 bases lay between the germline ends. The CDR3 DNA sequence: TGCAGCGTTGTAGGGGGGAACACTGAAGCTTTCTTT. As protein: CSVVGGNTEAFF.

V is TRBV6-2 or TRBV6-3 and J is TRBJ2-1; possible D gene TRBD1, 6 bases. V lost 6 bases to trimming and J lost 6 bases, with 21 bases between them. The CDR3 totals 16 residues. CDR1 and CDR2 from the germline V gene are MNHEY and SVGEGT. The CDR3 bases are TGTGCCAGCAGCGACAAACAGGGTTTTGAAAGCAATGAGCAGTTCTTC. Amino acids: CASSDKQGFESNEQFF.

Here the CDR3 DNA reads TGCGCCAGCAGCCAAGGCAGGTCCGGGAGGTTGGGTGAGCAGTTCTTC. Translated: CASSQGRSGRLGEQFF. The gene calls are TRBV4-1 and TRBJ2-1, with TRBD2 matching over 7 bases. V dropped 1 base and J dropped 9; count of bases not matched to a gene: 12. This CDR3 is built from 16 residues. Per germline, CDR1 MGHRA and CDR2 YSYEKL.

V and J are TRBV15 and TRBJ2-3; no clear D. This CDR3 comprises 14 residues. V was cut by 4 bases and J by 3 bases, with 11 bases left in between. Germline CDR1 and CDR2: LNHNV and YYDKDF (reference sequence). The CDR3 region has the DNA TGTGCCACCAGCAAAGTTTTCGGTACAGATACGCAGTATTTT. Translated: CATSKVFGTDTQYF.

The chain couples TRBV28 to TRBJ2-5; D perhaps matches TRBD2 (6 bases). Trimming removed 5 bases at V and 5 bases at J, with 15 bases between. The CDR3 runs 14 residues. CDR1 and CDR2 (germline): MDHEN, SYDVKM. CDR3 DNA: TGTGCCAGCAGTACGGGAGTATTTCGGGAGACCCAGTACTTC. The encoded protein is CASSTGVFRETQYF.

CDR3 region: CASTLREVRIYNEQFF. The CDR3 bases are TGTGCCAGCACCCTTAGAGAAGTCAGGATCTACAATGAGCAGTTCTTC. The chain employs TRBV7-9 and TRBJ2-1, with no clear D. Trimming took 7 bases from V and 3 from J, leaving 19 bases between them. This CDR3 region has 16 residues. Germline V lookup: CDR1 SEHNR, CDR2 FQNEAQ (reference sequence).

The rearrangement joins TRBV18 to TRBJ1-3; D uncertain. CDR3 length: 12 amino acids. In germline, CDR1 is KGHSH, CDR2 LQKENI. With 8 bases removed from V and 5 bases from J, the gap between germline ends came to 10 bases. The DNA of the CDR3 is TGTGCCAGCCAAAAAGAGCGAAACACCATATATTTT. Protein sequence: CASQKERNTIYF.

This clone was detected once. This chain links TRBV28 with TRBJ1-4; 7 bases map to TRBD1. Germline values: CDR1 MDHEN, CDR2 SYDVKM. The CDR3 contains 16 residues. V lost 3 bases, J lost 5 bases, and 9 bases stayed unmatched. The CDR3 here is CASSFRQGNPNEKLFF. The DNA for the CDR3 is TGTGCCAGCAGTTTTCGACAGGGCAACCCGAATGAAAAACTGTTTTTT.

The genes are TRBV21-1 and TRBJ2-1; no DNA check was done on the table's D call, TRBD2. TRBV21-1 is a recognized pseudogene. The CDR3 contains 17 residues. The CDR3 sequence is CASSNARTSGRRNEQFF. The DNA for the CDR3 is TGTGCCAGCAGCAATGCCCGGACTAGCGGGCGGAGGAATGAGCAGTTCTTC.

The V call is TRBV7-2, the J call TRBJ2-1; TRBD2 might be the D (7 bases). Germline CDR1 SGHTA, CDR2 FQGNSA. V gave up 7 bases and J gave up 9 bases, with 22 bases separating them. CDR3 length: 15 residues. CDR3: CASTPGGGRDSEQFF. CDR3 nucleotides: TGTGCCAGCACCCCTGGAGGGGGGAGGGATAGTGAGCAGTTCTTC.

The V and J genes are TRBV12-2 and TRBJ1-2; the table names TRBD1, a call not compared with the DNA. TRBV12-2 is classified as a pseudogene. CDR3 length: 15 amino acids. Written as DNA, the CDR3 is TGTGCAAGTCGCTCCCTTTGCACAGGGTCCTCTGGCTACACCTTC. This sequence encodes CASRSLCTGSSGYTF.

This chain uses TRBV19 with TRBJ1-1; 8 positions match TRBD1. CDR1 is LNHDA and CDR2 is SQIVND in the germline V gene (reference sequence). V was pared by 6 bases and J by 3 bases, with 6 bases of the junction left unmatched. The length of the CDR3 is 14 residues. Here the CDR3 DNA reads TGTGCCAGTAGGGGTACAGGGGGGGACACTGAAGCTTTCTTT. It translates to CASRGTGGDTEAFF.

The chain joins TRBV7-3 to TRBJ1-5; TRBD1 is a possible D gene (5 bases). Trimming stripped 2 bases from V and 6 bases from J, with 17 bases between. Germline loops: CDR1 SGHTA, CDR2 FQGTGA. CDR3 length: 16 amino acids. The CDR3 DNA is TGTGCCAGCAGCTTACCCGATAGAACAGGATTTCAGCCCCAGCATTTT. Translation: CASSLPDRTGFQPQHF.

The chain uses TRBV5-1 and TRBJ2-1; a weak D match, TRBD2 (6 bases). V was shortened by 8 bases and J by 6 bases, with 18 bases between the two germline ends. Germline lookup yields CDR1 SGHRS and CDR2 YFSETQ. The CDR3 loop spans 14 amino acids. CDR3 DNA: TGCGCCAGTGGAGGGTGGGGCAGAACCAATGAGCAGTTCTTC. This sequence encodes CASGGWGRTNEQFF.

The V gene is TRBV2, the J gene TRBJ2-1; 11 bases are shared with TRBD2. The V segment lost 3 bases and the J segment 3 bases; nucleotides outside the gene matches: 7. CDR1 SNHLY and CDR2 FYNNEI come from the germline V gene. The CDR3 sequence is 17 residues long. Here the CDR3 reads CASSEGSGRALYNEQFF. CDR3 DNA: TGTGCCAGCAGTGAGGGTAGCGGGAGGGCCCTCTACAATGAGCAGTTCTTC.

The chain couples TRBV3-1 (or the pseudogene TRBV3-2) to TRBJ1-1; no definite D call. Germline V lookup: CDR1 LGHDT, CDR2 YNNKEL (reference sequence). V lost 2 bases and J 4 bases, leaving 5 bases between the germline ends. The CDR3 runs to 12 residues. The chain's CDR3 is CASSQRGTEAFF. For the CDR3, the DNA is TGTGCCAGCAGCCAACGGGGCACTGAAGCTTTCTTT.

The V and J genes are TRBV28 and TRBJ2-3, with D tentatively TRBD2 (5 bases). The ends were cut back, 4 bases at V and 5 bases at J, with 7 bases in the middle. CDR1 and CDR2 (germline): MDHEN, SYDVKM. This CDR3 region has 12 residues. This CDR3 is CASSSGEDTQYF. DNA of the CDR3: TGTGCCAGCAGTTCCGGGGAAGATACGCAGTATTTT.

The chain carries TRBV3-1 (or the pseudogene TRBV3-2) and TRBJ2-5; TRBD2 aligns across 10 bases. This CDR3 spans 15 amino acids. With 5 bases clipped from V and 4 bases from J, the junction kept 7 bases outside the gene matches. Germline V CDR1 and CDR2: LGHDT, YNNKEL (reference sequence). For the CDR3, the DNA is TGTGCCAGCAGCTTCCGGACTAGCGGCCCAGAGACCCAGTACTTC. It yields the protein CASSFRTSGPETQYF.

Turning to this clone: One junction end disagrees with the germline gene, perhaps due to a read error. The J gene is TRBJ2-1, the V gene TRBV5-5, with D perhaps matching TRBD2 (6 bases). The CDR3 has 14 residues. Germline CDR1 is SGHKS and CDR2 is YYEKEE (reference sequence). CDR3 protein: CACSFSGSYNEQFF. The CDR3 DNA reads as TGTGCCTGCAGCTTTAGCGGTTCCTACAATGAGCAGTTCTTC.

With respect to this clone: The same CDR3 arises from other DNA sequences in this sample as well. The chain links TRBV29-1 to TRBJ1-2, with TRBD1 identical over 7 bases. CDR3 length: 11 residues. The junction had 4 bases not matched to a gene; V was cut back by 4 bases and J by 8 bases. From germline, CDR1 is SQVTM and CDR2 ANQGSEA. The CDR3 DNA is TGCAGCGTTGGGGGACAGCGGGGCTACACCTTC. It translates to CSVGGQRGYTF.

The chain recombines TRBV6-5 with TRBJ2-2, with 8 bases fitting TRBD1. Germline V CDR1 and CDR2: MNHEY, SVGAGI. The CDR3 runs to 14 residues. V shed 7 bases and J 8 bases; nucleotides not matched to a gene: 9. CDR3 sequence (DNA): TGTGCCAGCAACGAAAGACAGGGGAGGGGGGAGCTGTTTTTT. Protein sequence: CASNERQGRGELFF.

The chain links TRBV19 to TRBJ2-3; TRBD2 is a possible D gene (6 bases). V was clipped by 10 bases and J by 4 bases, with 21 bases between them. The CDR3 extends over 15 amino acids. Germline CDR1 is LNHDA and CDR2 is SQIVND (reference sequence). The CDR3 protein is CATVGLQGSADTQYF. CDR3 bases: TGTGCCACCGTGGGACTGCAGGGATCCGCAGATACGCAGTATTTT.

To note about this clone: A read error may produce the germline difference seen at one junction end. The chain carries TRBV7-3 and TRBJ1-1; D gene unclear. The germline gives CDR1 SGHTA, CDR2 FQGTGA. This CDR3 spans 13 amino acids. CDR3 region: CASSSPGDTEAFF. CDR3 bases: TGTGCCAGCAGCTCACCCGGCGACACCGAAGCTTTCTTT.

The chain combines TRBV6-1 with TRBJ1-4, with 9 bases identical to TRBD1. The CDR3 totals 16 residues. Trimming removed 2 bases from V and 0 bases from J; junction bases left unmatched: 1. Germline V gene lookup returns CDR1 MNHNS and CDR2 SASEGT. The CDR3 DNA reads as TGTGCCAGCAGTGAAAGGACAGGGGCAACTAATGAAAAACTGTTTTTT. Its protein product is CASSERTGATNEKLFF.

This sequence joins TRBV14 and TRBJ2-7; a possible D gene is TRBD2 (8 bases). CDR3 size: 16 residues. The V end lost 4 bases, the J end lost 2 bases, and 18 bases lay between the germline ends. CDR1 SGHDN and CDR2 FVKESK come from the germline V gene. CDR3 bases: TGTGCCAGCAGCCGGTACAGGGGACTAGTTCCCTACGAGCAGTACTTC. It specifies CASSRYRGLVPYEQYF.

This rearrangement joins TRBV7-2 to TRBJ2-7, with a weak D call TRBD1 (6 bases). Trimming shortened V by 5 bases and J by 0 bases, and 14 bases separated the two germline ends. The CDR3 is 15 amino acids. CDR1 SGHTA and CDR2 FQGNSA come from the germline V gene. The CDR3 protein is CASSPLQGSSYEQYF. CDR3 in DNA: TGTGCCAGCAGCCCGCTCCAGGGGAGCTCCTACGAGCAGTACTTC. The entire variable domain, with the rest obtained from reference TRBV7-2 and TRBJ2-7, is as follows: GAGVSQSPSNKVTEKGKDVELRCDPISGHTALYWYRQSLGQGLEFLIYFQGNSAPDKSGLPSDRFSAERTGGSVSTLTIQRTQQEDSAVYLCASSPLQGSSYEQYFGPGTRLTVT.

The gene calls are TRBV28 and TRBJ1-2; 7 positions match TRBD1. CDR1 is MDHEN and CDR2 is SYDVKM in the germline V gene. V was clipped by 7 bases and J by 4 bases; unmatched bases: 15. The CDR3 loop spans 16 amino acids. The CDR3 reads CASKPHGDRATYGYTF. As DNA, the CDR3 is TGTGCCAGCAAACCTCATGGGGACAGAGCTACCTATGGCTACACCTTC.

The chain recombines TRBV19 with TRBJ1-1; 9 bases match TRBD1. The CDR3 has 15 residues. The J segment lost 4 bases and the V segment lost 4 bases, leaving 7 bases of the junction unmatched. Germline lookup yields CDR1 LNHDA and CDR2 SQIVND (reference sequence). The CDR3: CASSRDRAGGTEAFF. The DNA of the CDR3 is TGTGCCAGTAGTAGGGACAGGGCGGGGGGCACTGAAGCTTTCTTT. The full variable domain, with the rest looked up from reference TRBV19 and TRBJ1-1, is DGGITQSPKYLFRKEGQNVTLSCEQNLNHDAMYWYRQDPGQGLRLIYYSQIVNDFQKGDIAEGYSVSREKKESFPLTVTSAQKNPTAFYLCASSRDRAGGTEAFFGQGTRLTVV.